A single sample is the source of the 14 T cell receptor beta chains below, sequenced in a study of T cells of healthy individuals. TCRdb reprocessed the 5' RACE reads with MiXCR, giving one entry per CDR3 protein. In the table there are 63,000 or so distinct CDR3 sequences, roughly 15% of which are singletons. These receptor sequences come from a human donor in good health.

The V gene is TRBV6-2 or TRBV6-3, the J gene TRBJ2-3; possibly TRBD1 for D (6 bases). V was trimmed by 6 bases and J by 6 bases, leaving 13 bases between them. The CDR3 totals 13 residues. Germline loops: CDR1 MNHEY, CDR2 SVGEGT. CDR3 protein: CASRPTGTDTQYF. The CDR3 nucleotides read TGTGCCAGCAGACCTACAGGGACCGATACGCAGTATTTT.

This clonotype was observed many times. Written as DNA, the CDR3 is TGTGCCAGCAGTGAATCTAGCGGGGGGGTCTATGAGCAGTTCTTC. Translated, it gives CASSESSGGVYEQFF. The chain combines TRBV6-1 with TRBJ2-1; 12 positions agree with TRBD2. The CDR3 has 15 amino acids. Trimming cost V 2 bases and J 8 bases; bases outside gene matches: 4. Germline V CDR1 and CDR2: MNHNS, SASEGT.

This clonotype was observed many times. The genes are TRBV27 and TRBJ2-3, with TRBD2 matching 7 bases. CDR3 length: 15 amino acids. CDR1 is MNHEY, CDR2 SMNVEV, per germline (reference sequence). The V segment lost 2 bases and the J segment 6 bases; nucleotides outside the gene matches: 8. The CDR3 protein is CASSLLGSGRDTQYF. CDR3 sequence (DNA): TGTGCCAGCAGTTTACTAGGGTCCGGGAGGGATACGCAGTATTTT.

This chain connects TRBV6-1 to TRBJ1-6; TRBD1 matches 9 bases. J was trimmed by 4 bases and V by 5 bases; bases with no gene match: 6. This CDR3 spans 16 amino acids. In germline, CDR1 is MNHNS, CDR2 SASEGT. The CDR3 protein is CASSPQGAAYNSPLHF. CDR3 DNA: TGTGCCAGCAGTCCACAGGGGGCGGCTTATAATTCACCCCTCCACTTT.

J is TRBJ1-5 and V is TRBV20-1, with D hard to call. The CDR3 contains 14 residues. The ends were cut back, 6 bases at V and 0 bases at J, with 12 bases in the middle. Germline V gene lookup returns CDR1 DFQATT and CDR2 SNEGSKA (reference sequence). The CDR3 sequence is CSAHPDNSNQPQHF. The CDR3 nucleotides read TGCAGTGCCCACCCAGATAATAGCAATCAGCCCCAGCATTTT.

The sample holds a few counts of this clonotype. The chain combines TRBV7-9 with TRBJ2-3; tentatively, D is TRBD1 (6 bases). Trimming removed 5 bases from V and 2 bases from J, with 20 bases in between. Per germline, CDR1 SEHNR and CDR2 FQNEAQ (reference sequence). This CDR3 region has 17 residues. The CDR3 loop is CASSLTDRRHSTDTQYF. Here the CDR3 DNA reads TGTGCCAGCAGCCTGACTGACAGGAGACATTCCACAGATACGCAGTATTTT. Full variable domain (missing parts from reference TRBV7-9 and TRBJ2-3): DTGVSQNPRHKITKRGQNVTFRCDPISEHNRLYWYRQTLGQGPEFLTYFQNEAQLEKSRLLSDRFSAERPKGSFSTLEIQRTEQGDSAMYLCASSLTDRRHSTDTQYFGPGTRLTVL.

The V and J genes are TRBV20-1 and TRBJ2-7; D may be TRBD2 (5 bases). The CDR3 extends over 13 amino acids. Deletions cut 6 bases from V and 5 bases from J, with 17 bases between. Germline V gene sequence: CDR1 DFQATT, CDR2 SNEGSKA (reference sequence). CDR3 in amino acids: CSAPVAGLDEQYF. Written as DNA, the CDR3 is TGCAGTGCCCCTGTGGCGGGTCTCGACGAGCAGTACTTC.

The chain links TRBV6-6 to TRBJ1-5; TRBD1 matches at 8 bases. The V and J ends lost 5 bases and 1 base, in that order; junction bases with no gene match: 7. CDR1 and CDR2 (germline): MNHNY, SVGAGI (reference sequence). CDR3 length: 16 amino acids. The CDR3, as DNA: TGTGCCAGCAGTAACTGGGGACAGGAAAGCAATCAGCCCCAGCATTTT. Protein: CASSNWGQESNQPQHF.

Many counts were recorded for this clonotype. The chain has TRBV10-2 and TRBJ1-2; D not certain. The germline gives CDR1 WSHSY, CDR2 SAAADI. The V end was cut by 10 bases, the J end by 4 bases, with 13 bases between. The CDR3 is 12 amino acids. CDR3 in DNA: TGCGCCACGGCTGAGGACTTCTATGGCTACACCTTC. The encoded protein is CATAEDFYGYTF.

J is TRBJ1-4 and V is TRBV28; TRBD1 is a possible D gene (6 bases). The V and J ends lost 5 bases and 7 bases respectively, with 14 bases between them. Germline CDR1 reads MDHEN; CDR2 reads SYDVKM. This CDR3 comprises 14 residues. CDR3 region: CASSIGRGSEKLFF. The CDR3 DNA sequence: TGTGCCAGCAGTATAGGGAGGGGGAGTGAAAAACTGTTTTTT.

This clonotype was observed a few times. The CDR3 sequence: CASSPGPDFFGAKNIQYF. The CDR3 DNA reads as TGTGCCAGCAGTCCCGGTCCGGACTTTTTTGGGGCCAAAAACATTCAGTACTTC. J is TRBJ2-4 and V is TRBV6-5, with a tentative D call TRBD2 (5 bases). Per the germline V gene, CDR1 is MNHEY and CDR2 is SVGAGI. Between the trimmed V and J ends, which lost 5 bases and 1 base, there was a span of 21 bases. The CDR3 consists of 18 residues.

This chain's CDR3 is CASSIHRDQPQHF. The DNA for the CDR3 is TGTGCCAGTAGTATCCACAGGGATCAGCCCCAGCATTTT. The chain carries TRBV19 and TRBJ1-5; tentatively, D is TRBD1 (6 bases). Trimming left V 3 bases short and J 5 bases short, with 8 bases between. CDR3 size: 13 residues. CDR1 and CDR2 from the germline V gene are LNHDA and SQIVND (reference sequence). Looking up the rest from reference TRBV19 and TRBJ1-5 gives the full variable domain: DGGITQSPKYLFRKEGQNVTLSCEQNLNHDAMYWYRQDPGQGLRLIYYSQIVNDFQKGDIAEGYSVSREKKESFPLTVTSAQKNPTAFYLCASSIHRDQPQHFGDGTRLSIL.

This clonotype came up many times. CDR3 DNA: TGCAGTGCTGGGGACAGCCAAGAGACCCAGTACTTC. It specifies CSAGDSQETQYF. The chain is built from TRBV20-1 and TRBJ2-5, with 7 bases that match TRBD1. This CDR3 contains 12 residues. Germline values: CDR1 DFQATT, CDR2 SNEGSKA (reference sequence). Trimming removed 5 bases from V and 1 base from J; junction bases left unmatched: 1.

Many counts were recorded for this clonotype. V usage is TRBV11-2 and J usage is TRBJ1-1, with no clear D. Germline assignment: CDR1 SGHAT and CDR2 FQNNGV. V was shortened by 5 bases and J by 1 base, with 8 bases between the two germline ends. This CDR3 is built from 13 residues. CDR3 loop: CASSPQRNTEAFF. The CDR3 nucleotides read TGTGCCAGCAGCCCCCAAAGGAACACTGAAGCTTTCTTT.